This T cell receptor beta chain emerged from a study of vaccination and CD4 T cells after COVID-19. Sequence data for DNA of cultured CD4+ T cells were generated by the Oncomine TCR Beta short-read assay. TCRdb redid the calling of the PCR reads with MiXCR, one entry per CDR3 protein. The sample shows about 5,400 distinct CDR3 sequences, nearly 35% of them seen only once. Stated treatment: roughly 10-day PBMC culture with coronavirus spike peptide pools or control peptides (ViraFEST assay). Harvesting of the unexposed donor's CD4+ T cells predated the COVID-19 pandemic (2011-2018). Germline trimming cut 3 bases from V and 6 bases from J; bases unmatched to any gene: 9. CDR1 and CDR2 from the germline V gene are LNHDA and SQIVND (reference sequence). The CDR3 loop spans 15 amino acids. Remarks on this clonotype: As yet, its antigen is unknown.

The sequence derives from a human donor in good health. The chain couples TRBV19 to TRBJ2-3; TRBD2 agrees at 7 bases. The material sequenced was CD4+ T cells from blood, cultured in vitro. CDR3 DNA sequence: TGTGCCAGTAGTATCACGGCTAGCGGAGGGGATACGCAGTATTTT. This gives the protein CASSITASGGDTQYF.